One TCR beta chain is described in this entry. V gave up 5 bases and J gave up 5 bases, with 13 bases separating them. The length of the CDR3 is 14 residues. Germline V CDR1 and CDR2: MDHEN, SYDVKM. The data originate from a study of cytomegalovirus exposure and HLA in healthy donors. The primer mix had 60 Vbeta and 13 Jbeta primers. Original processing notes: Unique TCR beta chains totaled roughly 79 million in a later count, with approximately 11 million of them shared. Repertoires were generated with immunoSEQ multiplex PCR, while TCRdb's copy carries only in-frame clones and drops some. The V and J calls and clone size are taken from that table; D and trimming were inferred from the DNA. The sample consists of 90,000 to 120,000 clones, approximately 73% of them appearing once.

Material: PBMCs. This receptor was identified in a man younger than 40 in good health and CMV-seronegative. V gene TRBV28 combines with J gene TRBJ2-1; weak D call: TRBD1 (5 bases). The CDR3 DNA sequence: TGTGCCAGCAGTAGATCAGGACATAACAATGAGCAGTTCTTC. This encodes CASSRSGHNNEQFF.